The 18 T cell receptor beta chains given below trace back to one sample, sequenced in a study of shared clonotypes between healthy human individuals. This table comes from immunoSEQ multiplex PCR, and its TCRdb copy is limited to in-frame clones, with some not included. The sample gives about half a million clones, roughly 80% of which show up once; approximately 11% is in the top ten. Sequenced material: PBMCs. These receptors were obtained from a woman between 40 and 50 years old in good health. Some clones in this sample may be carry-over from other donors' samples.

The rearrangement links TRBV7-6 to TRBJ2-7, with D uncertain. Germline lookup yields CDR1 SGHVS and CDR2 FNYEAQ. The CDR3 is made up of 12 amino acids. Deletions cut 4 bases from V and 4 bases from J, with 8 bases between. The DNA for the CDR3 is TGTGCCAGCAGCTACGACGGGTACGAGCAGTACTTC. It yields the protein CASSYDGYEQYF.

The chain uses TRBV9 and TRBJ2-5; possibly TRBD1 for D (5 bases). The J call is in doubt because the DNA end fits TRBJ2-7 better. The CDR3 is made up of 15 amino acids. The germline V gene has CDR1 SGDLS and CDR2 YYNGEE. Here the CDR3 reads CASSAQFDSNGEQYF. The DNA for the CDR3 is TGTGCCAGCAGCGCACAATTCGACAGTAACGGCGAGCAGTACTTC.

This sequence joins TRBV6-1 and TRBJ2-1; D uncertain. Germline CDR1 and CDR2: MNHNS and SASEGT. This CDR3 is 14 amino acids long. Trimming removed 3 bases at V and 3 bases at J, with 9 bases between. The CDR3 nucleotides read TGTGCCAGCAGTGAGTGGCTAGACTACAATGAGCAGTTCTTC. Encoded protein: CASSEWLDYNEQFF.

This clone was observed once. V and J are TRBV19 and TRBJ2-7; TRBD1 matches at 7 bases. The CDR3 consists of 14 residues. Germline V gene sequence: CDR1 LNHDA, CDR2 SQIVND (reference sequence). The V gene end was trimmed by 6 bases and the J gene end by 3 bases; junction bases not matched to a gene: 8. Here the CDR3 DNA reads TGTGCCAGTAGCGTTACAGGGGTCCGCTACGAGCAGTACTTC. This encodes CASSVTGVRYEQYF.

J is TRBJ1-2 and V is TRBV27; D is ambiguous. Germline V lookup: CDR1 MNHEY, CDR2 SMNVEV (reference sequence). V was clipped by 5 bases and J by 0 bases, with 22 bases between them. The CDR3 has 18 amino acids. The CDR3 region is CASSPTSGHSGTNYGYTF. In DNA, the CDR3 is TGTGCCAGCAGTCCTACCTCGGGCCACTCGGGGACTAACTATGGCTACACCTTC.

The genes are TRBV11-2 and TRBJ1-4; D unresolved. The CDR3 length is 13 residues. The germline V gene encodes CDR1 SGHAT and CDR2 FQNNGV. V lost 1 base and J lost 8, with 8 bases in between. The CDR3 protein is CASSLGGAEKLFF. The CDR3 DNA is TGTGCCAGCAGCTTAGGGGGAGCCGAAAAACTGTTTTTT. The variable domain in full, completed from reference TRBV11-2 and TRBJ1-4, reads EAGVAQSPRYKIIEKRQSVAFWCNPISGHATLYWYQQILGQGPKLLIQFQNNGVVDDSQLPKDRFSAERLKGVDSTLKIQPAKLEDSAVYLCASSLGGAEKLFFGSGTQLSVL.

Note on this clone: A far larger clone is one base from this, pointing to a likely read error. The chain couples TRBV27 to TRBJ2-4, with TRBD2 as a possible D gene (6 bases). Germline V CDR1 and CDR2: MNHEY, SMNVEV (reference sequence). This CDR3 has 14 residues. The V and J ends lost 4 bases and 6 bases respectively, with 13 bases between them. This chain's CDR3 is CASSSWDGGNIQYF. The CDR3 coding sequence is TGTGCCAGCAGTTCCTGGGACGGGGGAAACATTCAGTACTTC.

The rearrangement uses TRBV15 and TRBJ1-1; D might be TRBD1 (6 bases). Germline lookup yields CDR1 LNHNV and CDR2 YYDKDF (reference sequence). V shed 1 base and J shed 7 bases, with 13 bases lying between them. This CDR3 comprises 14 residues. CDR3: CATSRGGWDNEAFF. CDR3 sequence (DNA): TGTGCCACCAGCAGAGGAGGGTGGGACAATGAAGCTTTCTTT.

The chain uses TRBV7-2 and TRBJ2-2; D remains unclear. Germline V gene sequence: CDR1 SGHTA, CDR2 FQGNSA. The V and J ends lost 5 bases and 0 bases respectively, with 10 bases between them. The CDR3 spans 15 residues. The DNA of the CDR3 is TGTGCCAGCAGCCCCAACCTAGCGAACACCGGGGAGCTGTTTTTT. It specifies CASSPNLANTGELFF. Using reference TRBV7-2 and TRBJ2-2 for the parts outside the CDR3, the full variable domain is GAGVSQSPSNKVTEKGKDVELRCDPISGHTALYWYRQSLGQGLEFLIYFQGNSAPDKSGLPSDRFSAERTGGSVSTLTIQRTQQEDSAVYLCASSPNLANTGELFFGEGSRLTVL.

The chain uses TRBV5-1 and TRBJ2-3; 11 bases map to TRBD2. J gave up 4 bases and V 4 bases, and 5 bases lay outside the gene matches. The CDR3 sequence is 15 residues long. Germline loops: CDR1 SGHRS, CDR2 YFSETQ. Here the CDR3 reads CASSVSGRESDTQYF. The CDR3 DNA sequence: TGCGCCAGCAGCGTTAGCGGGAGGGAGTCAGATACGCAGTATTTT.

This chain uses TRBV28 with TRBJ2-7, with D possibly TRBD2 on 5 matching bases. Trimming took off 7 bases at V and 0 bases at J, with 13 bases between the two ends. This CDR3 region has 14 residues. Germline values: CDR1 MDHEN, CDR2 SYDVKM. CDR3 protein: CASTEGGYSYEQYF. The CDR3 nucleotides are TGTGCCAGCACCGAGGGCGGATACTCCTACGAGCAGTACTTC.

The chain couples TRBV28 to TRBJ2-7; no reliable D call. CDR1 is MDHEN, CDR2 SYDVKM, per germline. V shed 10 bases and J shed 4 bases, with 11 bases lying between them. The CDR3 totals 11 residues. The CDR3 protein is CATLGEYEQYF. The CDR3 DNA is TGTGCCACCCTAGGAGAATACGAGCAGTACTTC.

The chain is built from TRBV10-2 and TRBJ2-1, with TRBD2 matching 10 bases. There are 15 residues in the CDR3. Per germline, CDR1 WSHSY and CDR2 SAAADI. V trimming: 10 bases; J trimming: 1 base; junction bases outside the gene matches: 7. The CDR3: CATSQAGGSYNEQFF. The CDR3 bases are TGCGCCACCTCCCAAGCGGGAGGGTCCTACAATGAGCAGTTCTTC.

The chain links TRBV7-2 to TRBJ2-1, with a possible D match to TRBD1 (5 bases). Germline V gene lookup returns CDR1 SGHTA and CDR2 FQGNSA. The CDR3 sequence is 13 residues long. V was clipped by 5 bases and J by 6 bases, with 11 bases between them. In DNA, the CDR3 is TGTGCCAGCAGCCCCCAGCAGGGCAATGAGCAGTTCTTC. Its protein is CASSPQQGNEQFF. Full variable domain (outside the CDR3, taken from reference TRBV7-2 and TRBJ2-1): GAGVSQSPSNKVTEKGKDVELRCDPISGHTALYWYRQSLGQGLEFLIYFQGNSAPDKSGLPSDRFSAERTGGSVSTLTIQRTQQEDSAVYLCASSPQQGNEQFFGPGTRLTVL.

Concerning this clone itself: A far larger clone is a single base away, which makes a read error likely. This chain joins TRBV4-1 and TRBJ1-2; TRBD1 is a possible D gene (5 bases). Germline V gene sequence: CDR1 MGHRA, CDR2 YSYEKL. There are 13 residues in the CDR3. The CDR3 coding sequence is TGCTCCAGCACCCGTATGGGGGGTACTGGCTACACCTTC. This translates into CSSTRMGGTGYTF.

The gene calls are TRBV25-1 and TRBJ1-3; possible D gene TRBD1, 5 bases. Trimming cost V 6 bases and J 1 base, with 7 bases left between them. The CDR3 runs to 13 residues. CDR1 is MGHDK, CDR2 SYGVNS, per germline. The CDR3 sequence is CASRAGSGNTIYF. CDR3 nucleotide sequence: TGTGCCAGCAGAGCAGGGTCTGGAAACACCATATATTTT.

Details on this clone: This likely reflects a read error, since a far larger clone is one base away. J is TRBJ1-4 and V is TRBV20-1, with D uncertain. V was clipped by 6 bases and J by 6 bases, with 8 bases between them. The CDR3 spans 11 residues. Germline loops: CDR1 DFQATT, CDR2 SNEGSKA (reference sequence). CDR3 bases: TGCAGTGCGGCGAGGTATGAAAAACTGTTTTTT. Its protein product is CSAARYEKLFF.

The chain recombines TRBV28 with TRBJ2-2; 9 nucleotides agree with TRBD2. In germline, CDR1 is MDHEN, CDR2 SYDVKM. V shed 8 bases and J 3 bases; nucleotides not matched to a gene: 4. The CDR3 runs 14 residues. The CDR3 protein is CASRLAGYTGELFF. For the CDR3, the DNA is TGTGCCAGCCGGCTAGCGGGGTACACCGGGGAGCTGTTTTTT.